The 17 T cell receptor beta chains listed next were all sequenced from one sample in a study of control samples from healthy donors and cancer patients. Profiling relied on immunoSEQ multiplex PCR, and the TCRdb table lists in-frame clones only, not all of them. The table shows under 200,000 clones, with roughly 89% occurring only once. Input material: blood. Receptors were obtained from a woman in her 30s in good health.

The chain combines TRBV6-2 or TRBV6-3 with TRBJ1-2; no reliable D call. The CDR3 is made up of 11 amino acids. Germline V gene data show CDR1 as MNHEY and CDR2 as SVGEGT. V lost 4 bases to trimming and J lost 5 bases, with 5 bases between them. The CDR3 is CASSWGYGYTF. The CDR3 DNA reads as TGTGCCAGCAGTTGGGGATATGGCTACACCTTC.

The chain combines TRBV7-2 with TRBJ1-2, with 7 positions matching TRBD1. V was clipped by 1 base and J by 7 bases; unmatched bases: 6. This CDR3 is built from 14 residues. Germline V lookup: CDR1 SGHTA, CDR2 FQGNSA. This CDR3 reads CASSLEQGIGGYTF. Written as DNA, the CDR3 is TGTGCCAGCAGCTTAGAACAGGGGATCGGTGGCTACACCTTC.

The chain has TRBV29-1 and TRBJ1-1, with D tentatively TRBD1 (6 bases). Trimming took 2 bases from V and 4 from J, leaving 14 bases between them. Germline CDR1 is SQVTM and CDR2 is ANQGSEA. CDR3 size: 14 residues. Here the CDR3 reads CSVENQVGATEAFF. CDR3 bases: TGCAGCGTTGAAAACCAGGTGGGGGCCACTGAAGCTTTCTTT.

The chain employs TRBV6-2 or TRBV6-3 and TRBJ2-7; 8 bases agree with TRBD2. Germline values: CDR1 MNHEY, CDR2 SVGEGT. Germline trimming cut 2 bases from V and 1 base from J; bases unmatched to any gene: 1. CDR3 length: 14 residues. CDR3 nucleotide sequence: TGTGCCAGCAGTTACACTAGCGGATCCTACGAGCAGTACTTC. Encoded protein: CASSYTSGSYEQYF.

The V call is TRBV7-6, the J call TRBJ2-7; no clear D gene. V was cut by 5 bases and J by 2 bases, with 7 bases left in between. The germline V gene has CDR1 SGHVS and CDR2 FNYEAQ. The CDR3 consists of 12 residues. The DNA for the CDR3 is TGTGCCAGCAGCCCCGAAGCCTACGAGCAGTACTTC. Amino acids: CASSPEAYEQYF. The whole variable domain, filled in from reference TRBV7-6 and TRBJ2-7, reads GAGVSQSPRYKVTKRGQDVALRCDPISGHVSLYWYRQALGQGPEFLTYFNYEAQQDKSGLPNDRFSAERPEGSISTLTIQRTEQRDSAMYRCASSPEAYEQYFGPGTRLTVT.

In its sample, this clone was seen once. The V and J genes are TRBV7-9 and TRBJ1-5; D not resolved. The CDR3 spans 14 residues. Trimming took off 1 base at V and 1 base at J, with 5 bases between the two ends. Germline CDR1 SEHNR, CDR2 FQNEAQ (reference sequence). CDR3 coding DNA: TGTGCCAGCAGCTTAGACACGAGCAATCAGCCCCAGCATTTT. Protein sequence: CASSLDTSNQPQHF.

The chain is built from TRBV11-3 and TRBJ2-1, with 9 bases matching TRBD2. Per germline, CDR1 SGHNT and CDR2 YENEEA. The CDR3 totals 14 residues. V shed 0 bases and J 7 bases; nucleotides not matched to a gene: 1. For the CDR3, the DNA is TGTGCCAGCAGCTTAGATCTAGCGGGGAATGAGCAGTTCTTC. It is translated as CASSLDLAGNEQFF. Variable domain in full (rest from reference TRBV11-3 and TRBJ2-1): EAGVVQSPRYKIIEKKQPVAFWCNPISGHNTLYWYLQNLGQGPELLIRYENEEAVDDSQLPKDRFSAERLKGVDSTLKIQPAELGDSAVYLCASSLDLAGNEQFFGPGTRLTVL.

The genes are TRBV7-9 and TRBJ2-3, with 10 bases lining up with TRBD2. Germline loops: CDR1 SEHNR, CDR2 FQNEAQ (reference sequence). V shed 4 bases and J 2 bases; nucleotides not matched to a gene: 3. The CDR3 is 15 amino acids. CDR3 sequence reads: CASSSGLADTDTQYF. DNA of the CDR3: TGTGCCAGCAGCTCAGGACTAGCGGACACAGATACGCAGTATTTT.

The chain carries TRBV30 and TRBJ1-5; 9 bases fit TRBD1. CDR3 length: 13 amino acids. Losses at the gene ends were 1 base for V and 6 bases for J; bases not matched to a gene: 1. Germline V CDR1 and CDR2: GTSNPN, SVGIG (reference sequence). For the CDR3, the DNA is TGTGCCTGGAGTGGACAGGGGGGTCAGCCCCAGCATTTT. Translated, it gives CAWSGQGGQPQHF. Complete variable domain (other parts from reference TRBV30 and TRBJ1-5): SQTIHQWPATLVQPVGSPLSLECTVEGTSNPNLYWYRQAAGRGLQLLFYSVGIGQISSEVPQNLSASRPQDRQFILSSKKLLLSDSGFYLCAWSGQGGQPQHFGDGTRLSIL.

V is TRBV14 and J is TRBJ2-1; 9 bases map to TRBD2. V gave up 1 base and J gave up 4 bases; unmatched junction bases: 14. The CDR3 is made up of 19 amino acids. Germline V gives CDR1 SGHDN, CDR2 FVKESK. CDR3 amino acids: CASSQGLLRGGPEYNEQFF. Here the CDR3 DNA reads TGTGCCAGCAGCCAAGGGTTACTGCGGGGGGGGCCAGAATACAATGAGCAGTTCTTC.

The chain recombines TRBV29-1 with TRBJ1-2, with 11 positions matching TRBD1. This CDR3 has 14 residues. With 7 bases clipped from V and 2 bases from J, the junction kept 6 bases outside the gene matches. In germline, CDR1 is SQVTM, CDR2 ANQGSEA. The CDR3 nucleotides read TGCAGCGCCACCGGGACAGGGGGAAACTATGGCTACACCTTC. Amino acid sequence: CSATGTGGNYGYTF. Full variable domain (remainder filled in from reference TRBV29-1 and TRBJ1-2): SAVISQKPSRDICQRGTSLTIQCQVDSQVTMMFWYRQQPGQSLTLIATANQGSEATYESGFVIDKFPISRPNLTFSTLTVSNMSPEDSSIYLCSATGTGGNYGYTFGSGTRLTVV.

V gene TRBV23-1 combines with J gene TRBJ2-5; 14 bases match TRBD2. TRBV23-1 is labeled an ORF, and its function is uncertain. This CDR3 is 16 amino acids long. V shed 7 bases, J shed 5 bases, and the junction held 9 bases outside the gene matches. Here the CDR3 reads CASNRLAGGPGETQYF. The CDR3 DNA reads TGCGCCAGCAACCGACTAGCGGGGGGGCCGGGTGAGACCCAGTACTTC.

The chain combines TRBV6-5 with TRBJ2-1; a possible D gene is TRBD2 (7 bases). Trimming removed 7 bases at V and 8 bases at J, with 15 bases between. CDR1 is MNHEY and CDR2 is SVGAGI in the germline V gene. The CDR3 runs 13 residues. CDR3 DNA sequence: TGTGCCAGCACGGGGGGCATACACTATGAGCAGTTCTTC. Translated, it gives CASTGGIHYEQFF.

This CDR3 is CASSVLASGSHEQFF. The CDR3 nucleotides read TGTGCCAGCAGCGTTTTGGCTAGCGGGAGCCATGAGCAGTTCTTC. The chain combines TRBV9 with TRBJ2-1; TRBD2 matches at 10 bases. V lost 2 bases to trimming and J lost 8 bases; unmatched junction nucleotides: 7. CDR3 length: 15 residues. Germline lookup yields CDR1 SGDLS and CDR2 YYNGEE.

The chain is built from TRBV4-2 and TRBJ2-2; 10 bases are a match to TRBD1. V lost 5 bases to trimming and J lost 7 bases; unmatched junction nucleotides: 4. Germline assignment: CDR1 LGHNA and CDR2 YNFKEQ. The length of the CDR3 is 14 residues. Written as DNA, the CDR3 is TGTGCCAGCAGCTATGGGACAGGGGACGGGGAGCTGTTTTTT. Its protein is CASSYGTGDGELFF.

J is TRBJ2-2 and V is TRBV2; TRBD2 matches 9 bases. With 4 bases clipped from V and 5 bases from J, the junction kept 5 bases outside the gene matches. This CDR3 comprises 15 residues. The V gene's germline CDR1 is SNHLY and CDR2 FYNNEI. For the CDR3, the DNA is TGTGCCAGCAGTGTAGCGGGGGTGGTTACCGGGGAGCTGTTTTTT. This codes for CASSVAGVVTGELFF. Full variable domain (missing parts from reference TRBV2 and TRBJ2-2): EPEVTQTPSHQVTQMGQEVILRCVPISNHLYFYWYRQILGQKVEFLVSFYNNEISEKSEIFDDQFSVERPDGSNFTLKIRSTKLEDSAMYFCASSVAGVVTGELFFGEGSRLTVL.

V gene TRBV19 combines with J gene TRBJ1-6, with 10 bases aligning to TRBD1. V was clipped by 6 bases and J by 10 bases; unmatched bases: 6. CDR1 LNHDA and CDR2 SQIVND come from the germline V gene (reference sequence). The CDR3 spans 14 residues. CDR3 nucleotides: TGTGCCAGTAGCCGCGGACAGGGGGGATCACCCCTCCACTTT. Translated: CASSRGQGGSPLHF.